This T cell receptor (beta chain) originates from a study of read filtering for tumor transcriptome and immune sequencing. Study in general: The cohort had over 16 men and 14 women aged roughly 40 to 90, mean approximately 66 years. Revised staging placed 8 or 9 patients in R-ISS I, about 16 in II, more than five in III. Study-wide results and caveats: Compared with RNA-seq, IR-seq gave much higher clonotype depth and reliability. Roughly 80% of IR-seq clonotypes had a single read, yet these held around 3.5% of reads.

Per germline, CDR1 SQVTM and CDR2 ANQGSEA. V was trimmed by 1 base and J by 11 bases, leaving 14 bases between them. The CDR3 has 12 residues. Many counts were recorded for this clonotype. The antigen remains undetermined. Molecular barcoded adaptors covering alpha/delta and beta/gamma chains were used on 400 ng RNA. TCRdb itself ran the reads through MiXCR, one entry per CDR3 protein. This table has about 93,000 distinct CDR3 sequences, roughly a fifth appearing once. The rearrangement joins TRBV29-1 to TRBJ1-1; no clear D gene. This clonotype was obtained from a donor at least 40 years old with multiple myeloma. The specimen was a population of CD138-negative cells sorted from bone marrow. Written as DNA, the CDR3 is TGCAGCGTTGAAGGGAGTGGAGGTGGCGCTTTCTTT. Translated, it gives CSVEGSGGGAFF.